One and the same sample provided the 32 T cell receptor beta chains below, sequenced in a study of T cell responses to AZD1222 COVID-19 vaccine. The repertoire was sequenced with immunoSEQ multiplex PCR; TCRdb's copy has only in-frame clones and lacks some. Among some 150,000 clones, about 90% were seen once, and the ten largest hold just over 9%. The sample in question was peripheral blood, obtained 28 days after the second AZD1222 dose. Receptor source: an adult who received the AZD1222 COVID-19 vaccine.

V gene TRBV28 combines with J gene TRBJ2-1; 9 bases agree with TRBD2. V shed 7 bases, J shed 1 base, and the junction held 11 bases outside the gene matches. The germline V gene has CDR1 MDHEN and CDR2 SYDVKM. This CDR3 spans 17 amino acids. CDR3 amino acids: CASKTPAGGASYNEQFF. For the CDR3, the DNA is TGTGCCAGCAAAACCCCGGCGGGAGGGGCTTCCTACAATGAGCAGTTCTTC. Using reference TRBV28 and TRBJ2-1 for the parts outside the CDR3, the full variable domain is DVKVTQSSRYLVKRTGEKVFLECVQDMDHENMFWYRQDPGLGLRLIYFSYDVKMKEKGDIPEGYSVSREKKERFSLILESASTNQTSMYLCASKTPAGGASYNEQFFGPGTRLTVL.

This chain joins TRBV7-9 and TRBJ2-1, with 10 bases fitting TRBD2. Unmatched junction bases numbered 7, after V lost 5 bases and J lost 9 bases. In germline, CDR1 is SEHNR, CDR2 FQNEAQ (reference sequence). The CDR3 runs 14 residues. In nucleotides, the CDR3 is TGTGCCAGCAGCCCGGGACTAGCGAAGGGTGAGCAGTTCTTC. It codes for CASSPGLAKGEQFF.

J is TRBJ2-3 and V is TRBV6-2 or TRBV6-3; 8 nucleotides agree with TRBD2. Germline CDR1 is MNHEY and CDR2 is SVGEGT. V dropped 5 bases and J dropped 1; count of bases not matched to a gene: 2. The CDR3 is 14 amino acids. The CDR3: CASSASGRTDTQYF. For the CDR3, the DNA is TGTGCCAGCAGTGCTAGCGGGCGCACAGATACGCAGTATTTT.

The J gene is TRBJ2-1, the V gene TRBV3-1 (or the pseudogene TRBV3-2); D remains ambiguous. Trimming pared 4 bases from V and 5 bases from J, leaving 9 bases between. The CDR3 length is 13 residues. Germline V lookup: CDR1 LGHDT, CDR2 YNNKEL (reference sequence). The CDR3 DNA follows: TGTGCCAGCAGCCTGGGCTATGACAATGAGCAGTTCTTC. As protein: CASSLGYDNEQFF.

In its sample, this clone was seen once. The chain combines TRBV11-3 with TRBJ2-2; perhaps TRBD2 as D (5 bases). V lost 3 bases, J lost 2 bases, and 13 bases lay in between. The germline CDR1 and CDR2 sequences are SGHNT and YENEEA. The length of the CDR3 is 16 residues. CDR3 DNA sequence: TGTGCCAGCAGCTTTGGTGGAGCGGCAAACACCGGGGAGCTGTTTTTT. This gives the protein CASSFGGAANTGELFF.

In its sample, this clone was seen once. The chain joins TRBV27 to TRBJ1-2; D is unresolved. CDR1 is MNHEY, CDR2 SMNVEV, per germline (reference sequence). The ends were cut back, 10 bases at V and 8 bases at J, with 23 bases in the middle. This CDR3 comprises 14 residues. CDR3 nucleotides: TGTGCCACCGCACCCGTCGACATCTTAGGAGGCTACACCTTC. This codes for CATAPVDILGGYTF.

The chain links TRBV28 to TRBJ2-7, with D possibly being TRBD1 (5 bases). The germline V and J ends were trimmed by 5 bases and 0 bases, with 14 bases remaining between them. This CDR3 contains 15 residues. Germline V gene sequence: CDR1 MDHEN, CDR2 SYDVKM. In nucleotides, the CDR3 is TGTGCCAGCAGTCCTACAGCTGGGGCCTCCTACGAGCAGTACTTC. Protein sequence: CASSPTAGASYEQYF.

The rearrangement uses TRBV2 and TRBJ2-6; TRBD1 matches at 9 bases. CDR3 length: 17 residues. Germline V gives CDR1 SNHLY, CDR2 FYNNEI. The V and J ends lost 7 bases and 2 bases, in that order; junction bases with no gene match: 9. CDR3 region: CASNAGTGFAGANVLTF. The CDR3 DNA reads as TGTGCCAGCAACGCCGGGACAGGGTTTGCTGGGGCCAACGTCCTGACTTTC.

The V call is TRBV14, the J call TRBJ2-2; 10 positions agree with TRBD2. Trimming at V came to 3 bases and at J to 7 bases, leaving 11 bases not matched to a gene. CDR1 and CDR2 (germline): SGHDN, FVKESK. CDR3 length: 17 residues. CDR3 DNA: TGTGCCAGCAGCCATCAAGGACTAGCGGTAGATGGCGGGGAGCTGTTTTTT. It yields the protein CASSHQGLAVDGGELFF.

This clone occurred once. This chain joins TRBV29-1 and TRBJ1-1; no firm D call. The germline gives CDR1 SQVTM, CDR2 ANQGSEA. Trimming took off 6 bases at V and 0 bases at J, with 5 bases between the two ends. The CDR3 is 11 amino acids. Written as DNA, the CDR3 is TGCAGCGTAAACATGAACACTGAAGCTTTCTTT. As protein: CSVNMNTEAFF.

This chain connects TRBV28 to TRBJ2-7, with D unresolved. V dropped 3 bases and J dropped 2 bases, with 11 bases sitting between them. Germline-derived CDR1 and CDR2 are MDHEN and SYDVKM. CDR3 length: 14 amino acids. The chain's CDR3 is CASSFLGTAYEQYF. The CDR3 region has the DNA TGTGCCAGCAGTTTTCTCGGTACAGCCTACGAGCAGTACTTC.

Note on this clone: The sample contains more than one DNA sequence encoding this CDR3. The V and J genes are TRBV12-3 or TRBV12-4 and TRBJ2-7, with no clear D. This CDR3 region has 13 residues. V shed 2 bases and J shed 0 bases, with 5 bases lying between them. DNA for the CDR3: TGTGCCAGCAGTTTATCAGTCTCCTACGAGCAGTACTTC. Its translation is CASSLSVSYEQYF.

The chain recombines TRBV3-1 (or the pseudogene TRBV3-2) with TRBJ1-1; D ambiguous. CDR1 is LGHDT and CDR2 is YNNKEL in the germline V gene (reference sequence). The CDR3 contains 16 residues. Trimming cost V 2 bases and J 1 base, with 14 bases left between them. The DNA for the CDR3 is TGTGCCAGCAGCCAAAGCCGCGGAGGGCGGAACACTGAAGCTTTCTTT. This sequence encodes CASSQSRGGRNTEAFF.

The rearrangement joins TRBV28 to TRBJ2-7, with D hard to call. This CDR3 comprises 10 residues. Trimming left V 5 bases short and J 4 bases short, with 3 bases between. CDR1 and CDR2 from the germline V gene are MDHEN and SYDVKM. CDR3 residues: CASSQYEQYF. The CDR3 DNA follows: TGTGCCAGCAGTCAGTACGAGCAGTACTTC.

This chain connects TRBV18 to TRBJ2-7, with 9 bases fitting TRBD1. This CDR3 region has 15 residues. Germline V gene sequence: CDR1 KGHSH, CDR2 LQKENI. The junction had 8 bases not matched to a gene; V was cut back by 3 bases and J by 5 bases. This CDR3 reads CASSPLQGAGNEQYF. DNA of the CDR3: TGTGCCAGCTCACCGTTACAGGGGGCGGGGAACGAGCAGTACTTC.

The chain couples TRBV5-1 to TRBJ2-1, with a weak D call TRBD1 (5 bases). The germline V gene has CDR1 SGHRS and CDR2 YFSETQ. The CDR3 length is 13 residues. The ends were cut back, 0 bases at V and 10 bases at J, with 11 bases in the middle. The CDR3 here is CASSLGQGWEQFF. Written as DNA, the CDR3 is TGCGCCAGCAGCTTGGGGCAGGGTTGGGAGCAGTTCTTC.

The chain links TRBV19 to TRBJ2-2, with TRBD2 matching 11 bases. CDR3 length: 15 amino acids. V dropped 4 bases and J dropped 6; count of bases not matched to a gene: 4. Germline assignment: CDR1 LNHDA and CDR2 SQIVND (reference sequence). The CDR3 loop is CASSRASGRSGELFF. Here the CDR3 DNA reads TGTGCCAGTAGTAGGGCTAGCGGGAGGTCCGGGGAGCTGTTTTTT. Complete variable domain (other parts from reference TRBV19 and TRBJ2-2): DGGITQSPKYLFRKEGQNVTLSCEQNLNHDAMYWYRQDPGQGLRLIYYSQIVNDFQKGDIAEGYSVSREKKESFPLTVTSAQKNPTAFYLCASSRASGRSGELFFGEGSRLTVL.

This chain uses TRBV7-9 with TRBJ2-7; TRBD2 might be the D (6 bases). The CDR3 extends over 15 amino acids. V lost 1 base and J 4 bases, leaving 14 bases between the germline ends. Per the germline V gene, CDR1 is SEHNR and CDR2 is FQNEAQ (reference sequence). CDR3 amino acids: CASSLEAGPLYEQYF. CDR3 sequence (DNA): TGTGCCAGCAGCTTAGAGGCGGGGCCGCTATACGAGCAGTACTTC.

The chain couples TRBV27 to TRBJ2-5; no clear D gene. V dropped 0 bases and J dropped 5 bases, with 7 bases sitting between them. Per germline, CDR1 MNHEY and CDR2 SMNVEV (reference sequence). CDR3 length equals 13 residues. The chain's CDR3 is CASSLSYRETQYF. As DNA, the CDR3 is TGTGCCAGCAGTTTATCATATAGGGAGACCCAGTACTTC.

This clone was picked up a small number of times. The genes are TRBV28 and TRBJ2-4; 7 bases fit TRBD2. The CDR3 contains 17 residues. The V segment lost 4 bases and the J segment 0 bases; nucleotides outside the gene matches: 9. Germline loops: CDR1 MDHEN, CDR2 SYDVKM. The CDR3 spells CASSSNKVAGAKNIQYF. The DNA of the CDR3 is TGTGCCAGCAGTTCCAATAAGGTAGCGGGAGCCAAAAACATTCAGTACTTC.

V usage is TRBV5-1 and J usage is TRBJ2-2; 10 bases fit TRBD2. The CDR3 totals 17 residues. Germline CDR1 is SGHRS and CDR2 is YFSETQ. The ends lost 0 bases at V and 1 base at J; junction bases unmatched: 3. The CDR3, as DNA: TGCGCCAGCAGCTTGGGATCTAGCGGGAGGAACACCGGGGAGCTGTTTTTT. Translation gives CASSLGSSGRNTGELFF.

This clone was detected once. The rearrangement joins TRBV9 to TRBJ2-1; D may be TRBD1 (6 bases). Germline loops: CDR1 SGDLS, CDR2 YYNGEE. The CDR3 sequence is 13 residues long. Trimming left V 0 bases short and J 10 bases short, with 11 bases between. The CDR3, as DNA: TGTGCCAGCAGCGTAGAGGGGGTAGGCGAGCAGTTCTTC. It specifies CASSVEGVGEQFF.

This clone has a handful of counts. The chain combines TRBV5-4 with TRBJ1-5; the match to TRBD1 covers 8 bases. The CDR3 is 14 amino acids. Looked up from germline, CDR1 is SGHNT and CDR2 is YYREEE (reference sequence). Unmatched junction bases numbered 6, after V lost 4 bases and J lost 6 bases. The CDR3 nucleotides are TGTGCCAGCAGCCCCGGGACAGGTTCTCAGCCCCAGCATTTT. Translated: CASSPGTGSQPQHF. Variable domain in full (rest from reference TRBV5-4 and TRBJ1-5): ETGVTQSPTHLIKTRGQQVTLRCSSQSGHNTVSWYQQALGQGPQFIFQYYREEENGRGNFPPRFSGLQFPNYSSELNVNALELDDSALYLCASSPGTGSQPQHFGDGTRLSIL.

This clone was detected only once. The chain carries TRBV28 and TRBJ1-2; TRBD1 matches 8 bases. Germline V gene data show CDR1 as MDHEN and CDR2 as SYDVKM. The CDR3 runs 16 residues. J was trimmed by 4 bases and V by 2 bases; bases with no gene match: 9. The DNA for the CDR3 is TGTGCCAGCAGTTTACCGGGACAGGTTTCAACCTATGGCTACACCTTC. Its translation: CASSLPGQVSTYGYTF.

The chain is built from TRBV5-1 and TRBJ2-4; a possible D gene is TRBD2 (5 bases). This CDR3 contains 12 residues. The V end lost 6 bases, the J end lost 6 bases, and 10 bases lay between the germline ends. CDR1 and CDR2 (germline): SGHRS, YFSETQ. This CDR3 is CASMAEGNIQYF. CDR3 coding DNA: TGCGCCAGCATGGCAGAGGGAAACATTCAGTACTTC. The whole variable domain, filled in from reference TRBV5-1 and TRBJ2-4, reads KAGVTQTPRYLIKTRGQQVTLSCSPISGHRSVSWYQQTPGQGLQFLFEYFSETQRNKGNFPGRFSGRQFSNSRSEMNVSTLELGDSALYLCASMAEGNIQYFGAGTRLSVL.

The chain links TRBV6-5 to TRBJ1-3; 9 bases match TRBD1. Germline V gene data show CDR1 as MNHEY and CDR2 as SVGAGI. The CDR3 consists of 15 residues. V lost 7 bases, J lost 2 bases, and 6 bases stayed unmatched. CDR3: CASNRDRDPGNTIYF. CDR3 coding DNA: TGTGCCAGCAATCGGGACAGGGACCCTGGAAACACCATATATTTT.

The chain employs TRBV30 and TRBJ1-4; 7 nucleotides match TRBD1. Germline V gene data show CDR1 as GTSNPN and CDR2 as SVGIG (reference sequence). J was trimmed by 7 bases and V by 1 base; bases with no gene match: 9. This CDR3 contains 15 residues. The CDR3 sequence is CAWSGDRDRGEKLFF. The CDR3 nucleotides are TGTGCCTGGAGTGGCGACAGGGATCGTGGTGAAAAACTGTTTTTT.

This sequence joins TRBV7-3 and TRBJ2-1, with D perhaps matching TRBD2 (7 bases). The length of the CDR3 is 14 residues. Germline values: CDR1 SGHTA, CDR2 FQGTGA. The ends were cut back, 4 bases at V and 7 bases at J, with 14 bases in the middle. CDR3 sequence (DNA): TGTGCCAGCAGCTCGACGGGGAGGGGGAATGAGCAGTTCTTC. As protein: CASSSTGRGNEQFF.

The chain has TRBV19 and TRBJ2-7; 10 bases map to TRBD2. The CDR3 has 14 residues. Germline trimming cut 4 bases from V and 2 bases from J; bases unmatched to any gene: 2. Germline lookup yields CDR1 LNHDA and CDR2 SQIVND (reference sequence). CDR3 in DNA: TGTGCCAGTAGTAGGACTAGCGGAGCCTACGAGCAGTACTTC. Protein product: CASSRTSGAYEQYF.

The gene calls are TRBV18 and TRBJ2-3; 8 nucleotides align to TRBD2. There are 14 residues in the CDR3. Losses at the gene ends were 6 bases for V and 6 bases for J; bases not matched to a gene: 8. CDR1 and CDR2 (germline): KGHSH, LQKENI. CDR3 residues: CASSIRLALDTQYF. CDR3 bases: TGTGCCAGCTCCATCCGACTAGCGCTTGATACGCAGTATTTT.

The chain joins TRBV28 to TRBJ1-2, with TRBD1 matching 8 bases. Germline lookup yields CDR1 MDHEN and CDR2 SYDVKM. The CDR3 runs to 13 residues. With V trimmed by 7 bases and J by 6 bases, 7 bases remained unmatched. The CDR3: CASIPPGQDGYTF. CDR3 coding DNA: TGTGCCAGCATCCCGCCGGGACAGGATGGCTACACCTTC.

The rearrangement uses TRBV19 and TRBJ1-3, with no clear D. The V and J ends lost 3 bases and 0 bases respectively, with 12 bases between them. From germline, CDR1 is LNHDA and CDR2 SQIVND (reference sequence). The CDR3 totals 16 residues. This chain's CDR3 is CASSIGRGSSGNTIYF. The CDR3 DNA sequence: TGTGCCAGTAGTATCGGACGCGGGAGCTCTGGAAACACCATATATTTT.